This entry lists 4 T cell receptor beta chains sequenced from one sample in a study of blood T cell repertoires in COVID-19. Repertoires were generated with immunoSEQ multiplex PCR, while TCRdb's copy carries only in-frame clones and drops some. The sample holds 350,000 or so clones, approximately 89% seen once. The material sequenced was peripheral blood. The receptors come from a woman aged 30 to 39 with COVID-19, enrolled during active disease.

The V call is TRBV7-6, the J call TRBJ2-3; 12 bases match TRBD2. The germline CDR1 and CDR2 sequences are SGHVS and FNYEAQ. With V trimmed by 4 bases and J by 0 bases, 11 bases remained unmatched. The CDR3 extends over 19 amino acids. CDR3 loop: CASSSTAGTSGSSTDTQYF. The CDR3 coding sequence is TGTGCCAGCAGCTCGACGGCCGGGACTAGCGGGTCTAGCACAGATACGCAGTATTTT.

This sequence joins TRBV2 and TRBJ2-7; 12 nucleotides line up with TRBD2. The CDR3 has 14 residues. Germline CDR1 SNHLY, CDR2 FYNNEI. With 7 bases clipped from V and 7 bases from J, the junction kept 8 bases outside the gene matches. CDR3 loop: CASKRLAGVPEQYF. The CDR3 DNA reads as TGTGCCAGCAAAAGACTAGCGGGAGTTCCGGAGCAGTACTTC. Combining the CDR3 with reference TRBV2 and TRBJ2-7 gives the whole variable domain EPEVTQTPSHQVTQMGQEVILRCVPISNHLYFYWYRQILGQKVEFLVSFYNNEISEKSEIFDDQFSVERPDGSNFTLKIRSTKLEDSAMYFCASKRLAGVPEQYFGPGTRLTVT.

This rearrangement joins TRBV6-6 to TRBJ2-1, with unresolved D. This CDR3 spans 13 amino acids. Germline CDR1 and CDR2: MNHNY and SVGAGI (reference sequence). Trimming cost V 2 bases and J 5 bases, with 7 bases left between them. CDR3 coding DNA: TGTGCCAGCAGTTACGAGGATAACAATGAGCAGTTCTTC. This sequence encodes CASSYEDNNEQFF.

J is TRBJ2-3 and V is TRBV27; 11 nucleotides align to TRBD2. Germline loops: CDR1 MNHEY, CDR2 SMNVEV (reference sequence). Trimming cost V 6 bases and J 4 bases; bases outside gene matches: 15. CDR3 length: 18 amino acids. The CDR3 sequence: CASRAPPSGRKKPDTQYF. In DNA, the CDR3 is TGTGCCAGCAGGGCACCCCCTAGCGGGAGGAAGAAGCCAGATACGCAGTATTTT.